One and the same sample provided the 32 T cell receptor beta chains below, sequenced in a study of blood T cell repertoires in COVID-19. Some clones are missing from TCRdb's copy, which holds only in-frame ones; the method was immunoSEQ multiplex PCR. The sample lists over 200,000 clones, nearly 90% seen once, with 10% to 14% in the top ten. Material: PBMCs or T cells enriched from blood (not recorded which). Receptors were obtained from a man younger than 45 who had recovered from COVID-19.

The V call is TRBV5-4, the J call TRBJ2-1; TRBD1 is a possible D gene (6 bases). Germline V gene lookup returns CDR1 SGHNT and CDR2 YYREEE (reference sequence). The CDR3 loop spans 15 amino acids. Trimming left V 4 bases short and J 3 bases short, with 14 bases between. CDR3 region: CASSATSGVYNEQFF. The CDR3 coding sequence is TGTGCCAGCAGCGCAACTTCAGGGGTCTACAATGAGCAGTTCTTC.

V is TRBV6-5 and J is TRBJ1-5; D call uncertain. This CDR3 spans 14 amino acids. Germline CDR1 and CDR2: MNHEY and SVGAGI. V was shortened by 9 bases and J by 4 bases, with 16 bases between the two germline ends. CDR3 DNA: TGTGCCAGTACAGACGCGGGATTTAATCAGCCCCAGCATTTT. Protein: CASTDAGFNQPQHF.

J is TRBJ1-1 and V is TRBV29-1; D is unresolved. V gave up 5 bases and J gave up 0 bases, with 10 bases separating them. Germline V gives CDR1 SQVTM, CDR2 ANQGSEA. The CDR3 length is 13 residues. The CDR3 loop reads CSVRDKMNTEAFF. CDR3 DNA sequence: TGCAGCGTTCGGGATAAAATGAACACTGAAGCTTTCTTT.

The gene calls are TRBV6-1 and TRBJ1-1; D gene unclear. The V end was cut by 0 bases, the J end by 5 bases, with 7 bases between. The CDR3 sequence is 13 residues long. Germline CDR1 is MNHNS and CDR2 is SASEGT. The CDR3 region has the DNA TGTGCCAGCAGTGAAGCGCTGAGTACTGAAGCTTTCTTT. Protein product: CASSEALSTEAFF.

The rearrangement uses TRBV29-1 and TRBJ2-4; the match to TRBD1 covers 8 bases. The CDR3 is 18 amino acids. In germline, CDR1 is SQVTM, CDR2 ANQGSEA. The CDR3 is CPVDRGRFGYYSKNIQYF. CDR3 DNA sequence: TGCCCCGTAGACAGGGGTCGATTTGGATATTACTCCAAAAACATTCAGTACTTC. The variable domain in full, completed from reference TRBV29-1 and TRBJ2-4, reads SAVISQKPSRDICQRGTSLTIQCQVDSQVTMMFWYRQQPGQSLTLIATANQGSEATYESGFVIDKFPISRPNLTFSTLTVSNMSPEDSSIYLCPVDRGRFGYYSKNIQYFGAGTRLSVL.

V is TRBV21-1 and J is TRBJ1-2. TRBV21-1 corresponds to a pseudogene. This CDR3 has 14 amino acids. The CDR3 spells CASSKVRDNYGYTF. The CDR3 region has the DNA TGTGCCAGCAGCAAAGTAAGAGATAACTATGGCTACACCTTC.

This chain links TRBV24-1 with TRBJ2-2, with TRBD1 matching 7 bases. The germline V gene encodes CDR1 KGHDR and CDR2 SFDVKD. The CDR3 has 14 amino acids. V was clipped by 0 bases and J by 6 bases; unmatched bases: 0. The CDR3 spells CATSDLDRAGELFF. For the CDR3, the DNA is TGTGCCACCAGTGATTTGGACAGGGCCGGGGAGCTGTTTTTT.

CDR3 sequence reads: CASSQTDGGREQYF. The DNA of the CDR3 is TGTGCCAGCAGCCAGACGGACGGGGGGCGGGAGCAGTACTTC. The rearrangement links TRBV3-1 (or the pseudogene TRBV3-2) to TRBJ2-7; D may be TRBD2 (7 bases). The CDR3 is made up of 14 amino acids. Germline CDR1 LGHDT, CDR2 YNNKEL (reference sequence). With 3 bases removed from V and 7 bases from J, the gap between germline ends came to 16 bases.

The rearrangement joins TRBV18 to TRBJ1-4; a weak D match, TRBD1 (5 bases). V shed 1 base and J shed 5 bases, with 11 bases lying between them. CDR1 and CDR2 from the germline V gene are KGHSH and LQKENI. This CDR3 region has 15 residues. The CDR3 reads CASSPQGNPNEKLFF. CDR3 bases: TGTGCCAGCTCACCACAGGGGAACCCCAATGAAAAACTGTTTTTT.

The rearrangement uses TRBV19 and TRBJ1-2; D not certain. V was trimmed by 4 bases and J by 4 bases, leaving 10 bases between them. Germline CDR1 is LNHDA and CDR2 is SQIVND (reference sequence). This CDR3 comprises 13 residues. CDR3 amino acids: CASSTSTGYGYTF. CDR3 nucleotide sequence: TGTGCCAGTAGTACCTCGACGGGCTATGGCTACACCTTC.

This chain connects TRBV28 to TRBJ1-1; D may be TRBD1 (6 bases). The CDR3 sequence is 14 residues long. Per the germline V gene, CDR1 is MDHEN and CDR2 is SYDVKM. V lost 5 bases, J lost 4 bases, and 14 bases lay in between. In DNA form, the CDR3 reads TGTGCCAGCAGTGCACAGGGAAGTAGCACTGAAGCTTTCTTT. Translating it yields CASSAQGSSTEAFF.

This chain connects TRBV13 to TRBJ1-1; D unclear. Trimming took off 1 base at V and 7 bases at J, with 16 bases between the two ends. In germline, CDR1 is PRHDT, CDR2 FYEKMQ (reference sequence). The CDR3 loop spans 15 amino acids. The CDR3 loop reads CASSLVGSGVREAFF. CDR3 DNA: TGTGCCAGCAGCTTAGTGGGCAGCGGGGTACGTGAAGCTTTCTTT.

J is TRBJ2-1 and V is TRBV3-1 (or the pseudogene TRBV3-2); TRBD1 is a possible D gene (5 bases). V dropped 3 bases and J dropped 10 bases, with 10 bases sitting between them. CDR1 and CDR2 from the germline V gene are LGHDT and YNNKEL (reference sequence). The CDR3 runs 12 residues. Written as DNA, the CDR3 is TGTGCCAGCAGCCACCTCGGACACGAGCAGTTCTTC. Translation: CASSHLGHEQFF.

This sequence joins TRBV2 and TRBJ2-1; possible D gene TRBD2, 5 bases. The CDR3 runs 13 residues. CDR1 is SNHLY and CDR2 is FYNNEI in the germline V gene. V was shortened by 4 bases and J by 6 bases, with 10 bases between the two germline ends. CDR3 DNA: TGTGCCAGCAGTGTGTGGCGGGCCAATGAGCAGTTCTTC. Residues: CASSVWRANEQFF.

The V call is TRBV12-3 or TRBV12-4, the J call TRBJ2-1, with unresolved D. The CDR3 sequence is 13 residues long. V was trimmed by 0 bases and J by 8 bases, leaving 8 bases between them. Written as DNA, the CDR3 is TGTGCCAGCAGTTTAGCGAGGCTCGATGAGCAGTTCTTC. Translated: CASSLARLDEQFF.

This clone was recorded once. The chain has TRBV5-1 and TRBJ2-7; 8 positions match TRBD1. This CDR3 region has 14 residues. The germline gives CDR1 SGHRS, CDR2 YFSETQ. J lost 2 bases, V lost 1 base, and 2 bases had no gene match. This CDR3 is CASSLWTGPYEQYF. DNA of the CDR3: TGCGCCAGCAGCTTGTGGACAGGGCCCTACGAGCAGTACTTC.

V is TRBV28 and J is TRBJ2-5, with 15 positions matching TRBD2. CDR3 length: 16 residues. Trimming at V came to 1 base and at J to 4 bases, leaving 1 base not matched to a gene. The V gene's germline CDR1 is MDHEN and CDR2 SYDVKM. The CDR3 reads CASSLLGLAGGETQYF. The CDR3, as DNA: TGTGCCAGCAGTTTATTGGGACTAGCGGGAGGAGAGACCCAGTACTTC.

The V call is TRBV7-2, the J call TRBJ2-2, with TRBD1 as a possible D gene (6 bases). Trimming left V 7 bases short and J 7 bases short, with 16 bases between. Germline loops: CDR1 SGHTA, CDR2 FQGNSA. There are 14 residues in the CDR3. Written as DNA, the CDR3 is TGTGCCAGCACCTTTATGGGGGCCGACGGGGAGCTGTTTTTT. Translated, it gives CASTFMGADGELFF.

CDR3 sequence reads: CASSQERGQVGYTF. The CDR3, as DNA: TGCGCCAGCAGCCAAGAGCGTGGACAGGTTGGCTACACCTTC. V gene TRBV4-1 combines with J gene TRBJ1-2; 7 bases line up with TRBD1. Germline V lookup: CDR1 MGHRA, CDR2 YSYEKL. J lost 7 bases, V lost 0 bases, and 5 bases had no gene match. CDR3 length: 14 residues.

The gene calls are TRBV18 and TRBJ1-1; no firm D call. There are 14 residues in the CDR3. With 5 bases removed from V and 0 bases from J, the gap between germline ends came to 10 bases. CDR1 is KGHSH and CDR2 is LQKENI in the germline V gene. CDR3 sequence reads: CASSKGVMNTEAFF. CDR3 DNA: TGTGCCAGCTCAAAAGGAGTCATGAACACTGAAGCTTTCTTT.

This clone was counted a few times. V is TRBV2 and J is TRBJ2-5; maybe TRBD2 (7 bases). Per germline, CDR1 SNHLY and CDR2 FYNNEI. Trimming shortened V by 8 bases and J by 5 bases, and 15 bases separated the two germline ends. The CDR3 length is 13 residues. The CDR3 region is CASSGGPIETQYF. CDR3 coding DNA: TGTGCCAGCTCCGGGGGGCCTATCGAGACCCAGTACTTC.

The chain recombines TRBV6-5 with TRBJ2-7; 7 bases line up with TRBD2. In germline, CDR1 is MNHEY, CDR2 SVGAGI. V gave up 2 bases and J gave up 3 bases; unmatched junction bases: 7. The CDR3 has 15 residues. The CDR3 DNA reads as TGTGCCAGCAGTTACCGGTCACGGGACTACTACGAGCAGTACTTC. This encodes CASSYRSRDYYEQYF.

The chain employs TRBV7-9 and TRBJ2-1; tentatively, D is TRBD1 (5 bases). The CDR3 is 15 residues long. Germline V gene data show CDR1 as SEHNR and CDR2 as FQNEAQ (reference sequence). V dropped 4 bases and J dropped 4 bases, with 14 bases sitting between them. In DNA form, the CDR3 reads TGTGCCAGCAGCTCTGACAGACGCCCTTACAATGAGCAGTTCTTC. Translating it yields CASSSDRRPYNEQFF.

The chain joins TRBV29-1 to TRBJ1-1, with D tentatively TRBD1 (6 bases). Trimming removed 6 bases at V and 4 bases at J, with 12 bases between. Germline CDR1 reads SQVTM; CDR2 reads ANQGSEA. The length of the CDR3 is 12 residues. CDR3 amino acids: CSVGLGATEAFF. The CDR3 DNA reads TGCAGCGTGGGCTTGGGGGCCACTGAAGCTTTCTTT. Supplemented by reference TRBV29-1 and TRBJ1-1, the full variable domain reads SAVISQKPSRDICQRGTSLTIQCQVDSQVTMMFWYRQQPGQSLTLIATANQGSEATYESGFVIDKFPISRPNLTFSTLTVSNMSPEDSSIYLCSVGLGATEAFFGQGTRLTVV.

This clone has only a few counts. The V call is TRBV11-2, the J call TRBJ1-6; TRBD1 is a possible D gene (6 bases). CDR1 is SGHAT, CDR2 FQNNGV, per germline. V shed 6 bases and J shed 8 bases, with 17 bases lying between them. CDR3 length: 15 residues. CDR3 DNA sequence: TGTGCCAGCAGGAATCCGGGACATTGGTATTCACCCCTCCACTTT. The encoded protein is CASRNPGHWYSPLHF.

This clone was detected once. V is TRBV19 and J is TRBJ2-7; D is possibly TRBD2 (6 bases). CDR1 is LNHDA, CDR2 SQIVND, per germline (reference sequence). V lost 6 bases to trimming and J lost 4 bases, with 10 bases between them. CDR3 length: 12 residues. CDR3 in DNA: TGTGCCAGTAGCGGGAGTAATTACGAGCAGTACTTC. Protein product: CASSGSNYEQYF.

This clone was seen only once. This chain joins TRBV5-1 and TRBJ2-7; D is perhaps TRBD1 (5 bases). V lost 4 bases and J lost 2, with 13 bases in between. From germline, CDR1 is SGHRS and CDR2 YFSETQ. The CDR3 sequence is 14 residues long. The CDR3 coding sequence is TGCGCCAGCAGCGCGACGACAGAGACCTACGAGCAGTACTTC. Amino acid sequence: CASSATTETYEQYF.

V usage is TRBV5-1 and J usage is TRBJ2-5, with 7 bases identical to TRBD1. Looked up from germline, CDR1 is SGHRS and CDR2 is YFSETQ. The CDR3 spans 14 residues. With 4 bases clipped from V and 3 bases from J, the junction kept 6 bases outside the gene matches. The DNA for the CDR3 is TGCGCCAGCAGCCCAGGACAGGACAAAGAGACCCAGTACTTC. Translated, it gives CASSPGQDKETQYF. Drawing the rest from reference TRBV5-1 and TRBJ2-5, the complete variable domain is KAGVTQTPRYLIKTRGQQVTLSCSPISGHRSVSWYQQTPGQGLQFLFEYFSETQRNKGNFPGRFSGRQFSNSRSEMNVSTLELGDSALYLCASSPGQDKETQYFGPGTRLLVL.

This clone was observed a single time. V gene TRBV30 combines with J gene TRBJ2-7, with TRBD2 matching 8 bases. Germline CDR1 GTSNPN, CDR2 SVGIG (reference sequence). The V segment lost 4 bases and the J segment 2 bases; nucleotides outside the gene matches: 4. The CDR3 covers 13 residues. CDR3 in DNA: TGTGCCTGGACGACTAGCGAAACCTACGAGCAGTACTTC. Its translation is CAWTTSETYEQYF. Full variable domain (outside the CDR3, taken from reference TRBV30 and TRBJ2-7): SQTIHQWPATLVQPVGSPLSLECTVEGTSNPNLYWYRQAAGRGLQLLFYSVGIGQISSEVPQNLSASRPQDRQFILSSKKLLLSDSGFYLCAWTTSETYEQYFGPGTRLTVT.

This clone was seen a single time. J is TRBJ1-1 and V is TRBV27; D unclear. In germline, CDR1 is MNHEY, CDR2 SMNVEV (reference sequence). V lost 5 bases and J 6 bases, leaving 16 bases between the germline ends. This CDR3 has 14 amino acids. CDR3 nucleotides: TGTGCCAGCAGTGCTGGTTTTGGAGGCGCTGAAGCTTTCTTT. Residues: CASSAGFGGAEAFF.

The rearrangement uses TRBV28 and TRBJ2-7, with TRBD1 identical over 8 bases. Germline V lookup: CDR1 MDHEN, CDR2 SYDVKM. J lost 0 bases, V lost 6 bases, and 7 bases had no gene match. CDR3 length equals 15 residues. CDR3 DNA sequence: TGTGCCAGCAGGCCAATGGACAGGGACTCCTACGAGCAGTACTTC. Translated, it gives CASRPMDRDSYEQYF. Looking up the rest from reference TRBV28 and TRBJ2-7 gives the full variable domain: DVKVTQSSRYLVKRTGEKVFLECVQDMDHENMFWYRQDPGLGLRLIYFSYDVKMKEKGDIPEGYSVSREKKERFSLILESASTNQTSMYLCASRPMDRDSYEQYFGPGTRLTVT.

The chain employs TRBV7-2 and TRBJ2-7; possible D gene TRBD1, 6 bases. Germline assignment: CDR1 SGHTA and CDR2 FQGNSA. The V end lost 3 bases, the J end lost 3 bases, and 15 bases lay between the germline ends. The length of the CDR3 is 15 residues. CDR3 residues: CASSFVQGQGYEQYF. Written as DNA, the CDR3 is TGTGCCAGCAGCTTTGTACAGGGTCAGGGCTACGAGCAGTACTTC.